Below are 26 T cell receptor beta chains sequenced from a single sample in a study of Ad26.COV2.S vaccination and SARS-CoV-2 variants. Clones were sequenced by immunoSEQ multiplex PCR, and TCRdb holds only the in-frame ones, with some missing. This sample has about 480,000 clones; around 85% occur once, and the top ten carry roughly 13%. Sample treatment: some 20 received Ad26.COV2.S at low or high dose, single or two shots; roughly five received placebo; per-sample allocation not given. Sampling was performed 63 days after the first vaccine or placebo injection. This specimen consisted of peripheral blood, obtained in a trial of Ad26.COV2.S vaccine versus placebo. Receptors were obtained from a person between 18 and 59 years old who received the Ad26.COV2.S COVID-19 vaccine or a placebo.

The chain links TRBV7-3 to TRBJ1-5, with D tentatively TRBD1 (5 bases). The CDR3 length is 16 residues. The germline V and J ends were trimmed by 6 bases and 4 bases, with 19 bases remaining between them. Germline CDR1 and CDR2: SGHTA and FQGTGA. The CDR3 loop reads CASSFLTRDCNQPQHF. The CDR3 DNA reads TGTGCCAGCAGTTTTCTCACTCGGGACTGTAATCAGCCCCAGCATTTT.

This clone was seen a few times. The DNA of the CDR3 is TGTGCCAGCAGCTTAGGGGGGTTGTTGACTGAAGCTTTCTTT. The encoded protein is CASSLGGLLTEAFF. The V and J genes are TRBV7-9 and TRBJ1-1; a possible D gene is TRBD1 (5 bases). Germline CDR1 and CDR2: SEHNR and FQNEAQ (reference sequence). V dropped 1 base and J dropped 5 bases, with 11 bases sitting between them. CDR3 length equals 14 residues.

This chain links TRBV4-3 with TRBJ2-1; perhaps TRBD2 as D (5 bases). Trimming removed 1 base at V and 0 bases at J, with 7 bases between. Germline loops: CDR1 LGHNA, CDR2 YSLEER. The CDR3 is 15 residues long. CDR3 nucleotide sequence: TGCGCCAGCAGCCAAGCGGGGAGCTCCTACAATGAGCAGTTCTTC. It yields the protein CASSQAGSSYNEQFF.

This sequence joins TRBV28 and TRBJ1-1; weak D call: TRBD1 (6 bases). V was pared by 6 bases and J by 0 bases, with 17 bases between. The CDR3 sequence is 16 residues long. The germline CDR1 and CDR2 sequences are MDHEN and SYDVKM. The CDR3 is CASRLWTASMNTEAFF. The CDR3 DNA reads TGTGCCAGCAGACTTTGGACAGCGAGCATGAACACTGAAGCTTTCTTT.

V and J are TRBV6-6 and TRBJ1-1; the match to TRBD1 covers 7 bases. V lost 2 bases, J lost 6 bases, and 9 bases stayed unmatched. The CDR3 is 15 residues long. Germline V gene lookup returns CDR1 MNHNY and CDR2 SVGAGI (reference sequence). CDR3 in DNA: TGTGCCAGCAGTTACCCATCAGGGGGGTACCCTGAAGCTTTCTTT. It specifies CASSYPSGGYPEAFF.

The chain employs TRBV6-5 and TRBJ2-2; 8 nucleotides agree with TRBD2. After removal of 6 bases from V and 6 bases from J, the junction contained 9 bases not matched to a gene. The CDR3 is 15 amino acids. Per germline, CDR1 MNHEY and CDR2 SVGAGI. CDR3 in amino acids: CASSPREAGAGELFF. DNA for the CDR3: TGTGCCAGCAGCCCCCGGGAAGCGGGAGCCGGGGAGCTGTTTTTT.

The V gene is TRBV11-3, the J gene TRBJ2-2, with D possibly being TRBD1 or TRBD2 (6 bases each). The CDR3 runs 16 residues. V lost 3 bases and J 3 bases, leaving 14 bases between the germline ends. Germline V gene sequence: CDR1 SGHNT, CDR2 YENEEA. In DNA form, the CDR3 reads TGTGCCAGCAGCTTGCCCGGGGGCCCGCACACCGGGGAGCTGTTTTTT. This translates into CASSLPGGPHTGELFF.

The chain joins TRBV18 to TRBJ1-3; D is unclear. With 1 base removed from V and 4 bases from J, the gap between germline ends came to 2 bases. CDR1 and CDR2 (germline): KGHSH, LQKENI. The CDR3 runs to 12 residues. The CDR3 spells CASSPRGNTIYF. CDR3 DNA sequence: TGTGCCAGCTCACCACGGGGAAACACCATATATTTT.

This chain joins TRBV28 and TRBJ1-5, with 10 bases identical to TRBD1. Losses at the gene ends were 4 bases for V and 4 bases for J; bases not matched to a gene: 7. Germline values: CDR1 MDHEN, CDR2 SYDVKM. The CDR3 is made up of 16 amino acids. The CDR3 is CASSSRTGQGNQPQHF. The CDR3 nucleotides read TGTGCCAGCAGTTCCCGAACGGGACAGGGGAATCAGCCCCAGCATTTT.

This sequence joins TRBV28 and TRBJ2-2, with D perhaps TRBD1 (5 bases). The V end lost 0 bases, the J end lost 1 base, and 9 bases lay between the germline ends. This CDR3 region has 16 residues. Looked up from germline, CDR1 is MDHEN and CDR2 is SYDVKM. CDR3 sequence reads: CASSLWITGNTGELFF. CDR3 nucleotides: TGTGCCAGCAGTTTATGGATCACAGGGAACACCGGGGAGCTGTTTTTT.

With regard to this clone: The same CDR3 is also encoded by other DNA sequences in this sample. The chain combines TRBV28 with TRBJ2-5; D is undetermined. The CDR3 is 11 amino acids. Germline V gene sequence: CDR1 MDHEN, CDR2 SYDVKM. Trimming pared 1 base from V and 5 bases from J, leaving 2 bases between. CDR3 in DNA: TGTGCCAGCAGTTTATCGGAGACCCAGTACTTC. Its translation: CASSLSETQYF.

The chain carries TRBV7-9 and TRBJ1-1; D gene unclear. This CDR3 comprises 15 residues. Trimming left V 4 bases short and J 2 bases short, with 14 bases between. Germline assignment: CDR1 SEHNR and CDR2 FQNEAQ (reference sequence). The CDR3 coding sequence is TGTGCCAGCAGCTCGAGGGTCTCAACCAACACTGAAGCTTTCTTT. Translation: CASSSRVSTNTEAFF.

The chain combines TRBV5-8 with TRBJ1-5; no definite D call. Between the trimmed V and J ends, which lost 5 bases and 6 bases, there was a span of 12 bases. In germline, CDR1 is SGHTS, CDR2 YDEGEE. The CDR3 has 13 residues. The CDR3 protein is CASSLDRRQPQHF. DNA for the CDR3: TGTGCCAGCAGTTTAGATCGGCGTCAGCCCCAGCATTTT.

The V and J genes are TRBV9 and TRBJ1-1, with D perhaps TRBD1 (5 bases). This CDR3 region has 15 residues. From germline, CDR1 is SGDLS and CDR2 YYNGEE. Trimming stripped 4 bases from V and 2 bases from J, with 15 bases between. CDR3 nucleotide sequence: TGTGCCAGCAGCCCAAACTGGGGGGTAAACACTGAAGCTTTCTTT. It yields the protein CASSPNWGVNTEAFF.

The chain recombines TRBV6-6 with TRBJ2-2; the D gene could be TRBD1 or TRBD2 (5 bases each). Between the trimmed V and J ends, which lost 0 bases and 1 base, there was a span of 9 bases. Germline V CDR1 and CDR2: MNHNY, SVGAGI (reference sequence). This CDR3 comprises 16 residues. This CDR3 reads CASSYSTGGNTGELFF. The CDR3 DNA follows: TGTGCCAGCAGTTACTCGACTGGGGGGAACACCGGGGAGCTGTTTTTT.

V usage is TRBV7-2 and J usage is TRBJ2-3; D not resolved. The CDR3 totals 15 residues. Between the trimmed V and J ends, which lost 4 bases and 0 bases, there was a span of 11 bases. The germline V gene encodes CDR1 SGHTA and CDR2 FQGNSA. As DNA, the CDR3 is TGTGCCAGCAGCTCTGTTAGAAGAAGCACAGATACGCAGTATTTT. The encoded protein is CASSSVRRSTDTQYF.

The chain uses TRBV3-1 (or the pseudogene TRBV3-2) and TRBJ2-1, with a tentative D call TRBD2 (6 bases). The CDR3 covers 17 residues. Germline V gives CDR1 LGHDT, CDR2 YNNKEL (reference sequence). V dropped 4 bases and J dropped 2 bases, with 18 bases sitting between them. The CDR3 spells CASSRSVVVAAYNEQFF. The CDR3 DNA reads as TGTGCCAGCAGCCGCTCCGTCGTAGTAGCGGCCTACAATGAGCAGTTCTTC.

J is TRBJ2-7 and V is TRBV28; unclear D gene. This CDR3 region has 11 residues. Germline CDR1 and CDR2: MDHEN and SYDVKM. V dropped 8 bases and J dropped 7 bases, with 12 bases sitting between them. Here the CDR3 DNA reads TGTGCCAGCGGTACCCCTGGGGAGCAGTACTTC. Its protein is CASGTPGEQYF. Using reference TRBV28 and TRBJ2-7 for the parts outside the CDR3, the full variable domain is DVKVTQSSRYLVKRTGEKVFLECVQDMDHENMFWYRQDPGLGLRLIYFSYDVKMKEKGDIPEGYSVSREKKERFSLILESASTNQTSMYLCASGTPGEQYFGPGTRLTVT.

The genes are TRBV28 and TRBJ1-1; perhaps TRBD1 as D (5 bases). Germline V lookup: CDR1 MDHEN, CDR2 SYDVKM. The germline V and J ends were trimmed by 5 bases and 1 base, with 23 bases remaining between them. The CDR3 runs to 18 residues. In DNA, the CDR3 is TGTGCCAGCAGTCCTAGTGGGGTTGGAGGGGCTAGGAACACTGAAGCTTTCTTT. Translation gives CASSPSGVGGARNTEAFF. Drawing the rest from reference TRBV28 and TRBJ1-1, the complete variable domain is DVKVTQSSRYLVKRTGEKVFLECVQDMDHENMFWYRQDPGLGLRLIYFSYDVKMKEKGDIPEGYSVSREKKERFSLILESASTNQTSMYLCASSPSGVGGARNTEAFFGQGTRLTVV.

V gene TRBV5-6 combines with J gene TRBJ1-5; D unclear. V was shortened by 0 bases and J by 3 bases, with 7 bases between the two germline ends. The CDR3 is made up of 14 amino acids. Germline V CDR1 and CDR2: SGHDT, YYEEEE. DNA of the CDR3: TGTGCCAGCAGCTTGGGGCAGCCCAATCAGCCCCAGCATTTT. It yields the protein CASSLGQPNQPQHF.

The chain links TRBV5-4 to TRBJ2-7; TRBD1 matches 7 bases. CDR1 and CDR2 from the germline V gene are SGHNT and YYREEE (reference sequence). Losses at the gene ends were 5 bases for V and 7 bases for J; bases not matched to a gene: 12. The CDR3 loop spans 14 amino acids. The CDR3 here is CASSRDSSLGEQYF. The CDR3 DNA sequence: TGTGCCAGCAGTAGGGACAGTTCCCTGGGGGAGCAGTACTTC.

This rearrangement joins TRBV5-4 to TRBJ2-7; 9 positions agree with TRBD1. J was trimmed by 6 bases and V by 4 bases; bases with no gene match: 11. The length of the CDR3 is 15 residues. CDR1 is SGHNT, CDR2 YYREEE, per germline (reference sequence). As DNA, the CDR3 is TGTGCCAGCAGCCCATTCATGACAGGGGGTGGCGAGCAGTACTTC. Translation: CASSPFMTGGGEQYF.

The chain uses TRBV12-3 or TRBV12-4 and TRBJ1-1; a possible D gene is TRBD1 (5 bases). The CDR3 extends over 11 amino acids. Trimming stripped 7 bases from V and 6 bases from J, with 9 bases between. The CDR3 sequence: CASNQGSEAFF. CDR3 DNA sequence: TGTGCCAGCAACCAGGGTTCTGAAGCTTTCTTT.

J is TRBJ2-2 and V is TRBV6-6; 8 bases are shared with TRBD1. Germline-derived CDR1 and CDR2 are MNHNY and SVGAGI (reference sequence). This CDR3 region has 14 residues. Trimming cost V 6 bases and J 5 bases; bases outside gene matches: 5. CDR3 in amino acids: CASSKTGVTGELFF. The CDR3 bases are TGTGCCAGCAGCAAGACAGGGGTAACCGGGGAGCTGTTTTTT.

This clone was recorded only once. The gene calls are TRBV6-2 or TRBV6-3 and TRBJ2-5, with D hard to call. The germline V gene encodes CDR1 MNHEY and CDR2 SVGEGT. The length of the CDR3 is 12 residues. The V end was cut by 6 bases, the J end by 4 bases, with 9 bases between. CDR3 loop: CASSATRETQYF. DNA for the CDR3: TGTGCCAGCAGCGCAACCAGAGAGACCCAGTACTTC.

This clone was seen only once. The chain uses TRBV2 and TRBJ2-1; TRBD2 matches at 10 bases. This CDR3 has 13 amino acids. Germline CDR1 and CDR2: SNHLY and FYNNEI. J lost 7 bases, V lost 6 bases, and 3 bases had no gene match. The CDR3 protein is CASRTSGQNEQFF. The CDR3, as DNA: TGTGCCAGCAGGACTAGCGGGCAAAATGAGCAGTTCTTC.